This entry is about one T cell receptor (beta chain). Method: immunoSEQ multiplex PCR; TCRdb's copy keeps in-frame clones and lacks some. The sample lists hundreds of thousands of clones, 88% occurring once. CDR1 and CDR2 (germline): MNHEY, SMNVEV (reference sequence). This CDR3 has 14 amino acids. Trimming cost V 2 bases and J 0 bases, with 8 bases left between them. The sample originates from a study of blood T cell repertoires in COVID-19. The overall study: COVID-19 samples collected from the United States, Italy and Spain covered acute and convalescent phases.

Self-reported history from a screening survey and questionnaire set each donor's cohort. This sequence joins TRBV27 and TRBJ2-7; no definite D call. The sequenced sample was PBMCs or T cells enriched from blood (not recorded which). The receptor comes from a woman aged 25 to 39 who had recovered from COVID-19. The CDR3 spells CASSLGAGSYEQYF. The CDR3 nucleotides are TGTGCCAGCAGTTTAGGTGCAGGCTCCTACGAGCAGTACTTC.